These T cell receptor beta chains were read from a single sample in a study of CD8+CD57+ T cells in acquired aplastic anemia. TCRdb independently ran MiXCR on the reads; one entry per CDR3 protein. The table shows 310,000 or so distinct CDR3 sequences, with under 60% occurring only once. Material: sorted CD4+, CD8+, or CD8+CD57+ T cells (not recorded which) from PBMCs. The receptors shown here come from a human donor with aplastic anemia. Both conserved end residues are trimmed from each CDR3. The order of the fields is D gene, V gene, J gene, CDR3 protein. A D gene is named only where the DNA matches it firmly.

D gene: -; V gene: TRBV7-2; J gene: TRBJ2-1; CDR3 protein: ASSQTLGSYNEQF
D gene: TRBD1; V gene: TRBV5-1; J gene: TRBJ2-5; CDR3 protein: ASSPDRGADTGGATETQY
D gene: TRBD2; V gene: TRBV20-1; J gene: TRBJ2-5; CDR3 protein: SARMGLVSQTQY
D gene: TRBD2; V gene: TRBV5-6; J gene: TRBJ2-2; CDR3 protein: ASSWGTSGGTGELF
D gene: TRBD1; V gene: TRBV3-1; J gene: TRBJ1-1; CDR3 protein: ASSPWTGDNTEAF
D gene: -; V gene: TRBV6-4; J gene: TRBJ2-3; CDR3 protein: ASSNNGADTQY
D gene: -; V gene: TRBV6-5; J gene: TRBJ2-7; CDR3 protein: ASKWKLLGGRSYEQY
D gene: -; V gene: TRBV9; J gene: TRBJ1-4; CDR3 protein: ASSVGDRGRDEKLF
D gene: -; V gene: TRBV7-9; J gene: TRBJ2-2; CDR3 protein: ASSWAPGLNTGELF
D gene: TRBD1; V gene: TRBV19; J gene: TRBJ1-1; CDR3 protein: ASSLRQGSTEAF
D gene: -; V gene: TRBV11-1; J gene: TRBJ2-1; CDR3 protein: ASSQELRAAYNEQF
D gene: TRBD2; V gene: TRBV6-6; J gene: TRBJ2-2; CDR3 protein: ASSYSSLRGGPTGELF
D gene: -; V gene: TRBV7-2; J gene: TRBJ2-7; CDR3 protein: ASSQIKGQSSYEQY
D gene: -; V gene: TRBV2; J gene: TRBJ1-5; CDR3 protein: ASNGYSDQPQR
D gene: TRBD1; V gene: TRBV14; J gene: TRBJ2-1; CDR3 protein: ASSPGTGGHSYNEQF
D gene: -; V gene: TRBV5-6; J gene: TRBJ2-7; CDR3 protein: ASSWLGDEQY
D gene: -; V gene: TRBV10-3; J gene: TRBJ1-1; CDR3 protein: AISGSQSNTEAF
D gene: -; V gene: TRBV20-1; J gene: TRBJ1-2; CDR3 protein: SAEATGLGYT
D gene: -; V gene: TRBV2; J gene: TRBJ1-4; CDR3 protein: ASRYRQSANEKLF
D gene: TRBD1; V gene: TRBV19; J gene: TRBJ1-5; CDR3 protein: ASSIGRRQGLSNQPQH
D gene: TRBD2; V gene: TRBV15; J gene: TRBJ2-1; CDR3 protein: ATSRRLTSGRSDEQF
D gene: -; V gene: TRBV9; J gene: TRBJ2-1; CDR3 protein: ASSVALGGSYNEQF
D gene: -; V gene: TRBV5-4; J gene: TRBJ2-1; CDR3 protein: ASSSHWGTYNEQF
D gene: TRBD1; V gene: TRBV5-1; J gene: TRBJ1-3; CDR3 protein: ASSLLGGADGNTIY
D gene: -; V gene: TRBV7-9; J gene: TRBJ1-1; CDR3 protein: ASSLTVDTIYFGEGRNTEAF
D gene: -; V gene: TRBV7-9; J gene: TRBJ2-3; CDR3 protein: ASSSPTLADTQY
D gene: TRBD2; V gene: TRBV7-2; J gene: TRBJ2-3; CDR3 protein: ASSYLEVAGVSDTQY
D gene: -; V gene: TRBV6-4; J gene: TRBJ1-5; CDR3 protein: ASSPQGGNQPQH
D gene: -; V gene: TRBV10-3; J gene: TRBJ1-1; CDR3 protein: AISDNSLNTEAF
D gene: -; V gene: TRBV29-1; J gene: TRBJ2-3; CDR3 protein: SVEGGSKTDTQY
D gene: TRBD1; V gene: TRBV7-9; J gene: TRBJ1-6; CDR3 protein: ASSRGQDNSPLH
D gene: TRBD1; V gene: TRBV2; J gene: TRBJ2-7; CDR3 protein: ASSDGGTGLYEQY
D gene: TRBD1; V gene: TRBV5-1; J gene: TRBJ2-2; CDR3 protein: ASSLEGQGGGELF
D gene: -; V gene: TRBV19; J gene: TRBJ2-5; CDR3 protein: ATQRAGSVETQY
D gene: TRBD2; V gene: TRBV20-1; J gene: TRBJ2-1; CDR3 protein: SARSGGADSYNEQF
D gene: -; V gene: TRBV10-3; J gene: TRBJ2-5; CDR3 protein: ASSSGNQETQY
D gene: -; V gene: TRBV9; J gene: TRBJ2-1; CDR3 protein: ASAGPSSYNEQF
D gene: -; V gene: TRBV7-3; J gene: TRBJ2-3; CDR3 protein: ATSDQGTTGDTQY
D gene: TRBD2; V gene: TRBV6-5; J gene: TRBJ2-3; CDR3 protein: ASSYSGATATDTQY
D gene: -; V gene: TRBV29-1; J gene: TRBJ1-2; CDR3 protein: SVESVDYGYT
D gene: -; V gene: TRBV29-1; J gene: TRBJ2-5; CDR3 protein: SVEDLRKGTQY
D gene: -; V gene: TRBV7-6; J gene: TRBJ1-2; CDR3 protein: ASSPSRGESGYT
D gene: -; V gene: TRBV24-1; J gene: TRBJ1-1; CDR3 protein: ATRQGNTEAF
D gene: TRBD1; V gene: TRBV20-1; J gene: TRBJ1-2; CDR3 protein: SAREDPGQGRYGYT
D gene: TRBD1; V gene: TRBV7-2; J gene: TRBJ1-6; CDR3 protein: ASSPPDRGYSPLH
D gene: -; V gene: TRBV2; J gene: TRBJ2-5; CDR3 protein: ASSGFVETQY
D gene: -; V gene: TRBV10-2; J gene: TRBJ2-1; CDR3 protein: ASSGLVGAGYGNKQF
D gene: TRBD1; V gene: TRBV19; J gene: TRBJ1-4; CDR3 protein: ASRKPGQGKEKLF
D gene: -; V gene: TRBV2; J gene: TRBJ2-7; CDR3 protein: ASTRDRKYEQY
D gene: -; V gene: TRBV20-1; J gene: TRBJ1-5; CDR3 protein: SAIQGNQPQH
D gene: -; V gene: TRBV19; J gene: TRBJ1-5; CDR3 protein: ASSSIGEGDNQPQH
D gene: -; V gene: TRBV3-1; J gene: TRBJ2-1; CDR3 protein: ASSPTGESYNEQF
D gene: -; V gene: TRBV7-9; J gene: TRBJ1-1; CDR3 protein: ASSLPPRAF
D gene: TRBD2; V gene: TRBV24-1; J gene: TRBJ2-2; CDR3 protein: ATSESTGTSGRWSGELF
D gene: TRBD2; V gene: TRBV7-2; J gene: TRBJ2-3; CDR3 protein: ASRTSGGASSSGTDTQY
D gene: -; V gene: TRBV19; J gene: TRBJ2-5; CDR3 protein: ASSRKETQY
D gene: TRBD1; V gene: TRBV2; J gene: TRBJ2-2; CDR3 protein: ASSADRGGSGELF
D gene: -; V gene: TRBV2; J gene: TRBJ1-2; CDR3 protein: ASSDDLLGSLNYGYT
D gene: TRBD1; V gene: TRBV6-1; J gene: TRBJ2-1; CDR3 protein: ASSVDRGSPYNEQF
D gene: TRBD1; V gene: TRBV2; J gene: TRBJ1-5; CDR3 protein: ASTAGGAENQPQH